Given below is one T cell receptor (beta chain) in context. This sample stems from a study of blood T cell repertoires in COVID-19. The CDR3 consists of 15 residues. CDR1 is LGHNA, CDR2 YSLEER, per germline. The germline V and J ends were trimmed by 2 bases and 3 bases, with 13 bases remaining between them. Assay: immunoSEQ multiplex PCR; the TCRdb copy retains only in-frame clones and omits some. The table lists about 76,000 clones, approximately 86% of them singletons. The sample consisted of peripheral blood. This receptor was obtained from a human donor in a cohort sampled during active COVID-19. The gene calls are TRBV4-3 and TRBJ1-1, with D unclear. Written as DNA, the CDR3 is TGCGCCAGCAGCCAATCTCGATTGGCGGACACTGAAGCTTTCTTT. Its protein is CASSQSRLADTEAFF.